This entry describes one TCR beta chain. With 6 bases removed from V and 5 bases from J, the gap between germline ends came to 17 bases. The germline gives CDR1 MDHEN, CDR2 SYDVKM. The CDR3 loop spans 15 amino acids. This specimen belongs to a study of blood T cell repertoires in COVID-19. For the study at large: Sites across the United States, Italy and Spain contributed samples from acute and convalescent COVID-19.

Source study methods: It was from reference gene primer amplification that nucleated cell counts were estimated. Produced via immunoSEQ multiplex PCR; TCRdb's table is partial and in-frame only. D and trimming were read from the DNA, whereas the V and J calls and clone size are those reported in that table. The profile shows about 200,000 clones, about 91% of them singletons. Participants had their cohort set by participant-reported clinical history. This chain uses TRBV28 with TRBJ1-5, with D perhaps matching TRBD1 (5 bases). The sequencing sample was made of PBMCs or T cells enriched from blood (not recorded which). The clonotype originates from a woman in her 40s with acute COVID-19. The CDR3 nucleotides read TGTGCCAGCAGCCTGAGGCAGGGAAGATATCAGCCCCAGCATTTT. Its translation is CASSLRQGRYQPQHF.